Listed here are 11 T cell receptor beta chains from one sample, sequenced in a study of Graves' ophthalmopathy and Graves' hyperthyroidism. Scientists amplified the TCR beta CDR3 regions from RNA transcripts. The library came from an HTBI-primed first-round RT-PCR and a second-round multiplex PCR. TCRdb processed the multiplex PCR reads anew with MiXCR; each CDR3 protein has one entry. The sample includes 660,000 or so distinct CDR3 sequences, just over 40% of them seen just once. The sequenced sample consisted of peripheral blood. The receptor set was obtained from an adult man with Graves' ophthalmopathy.

This rearrangement joins TRBV6-6 to TRBJ2-7, with TRBD2 matching over 8 bases. Germline V lookup: CDR1 MNHNY, CDR2 SVGAGI (reference sequence). Trimming cost V 4 bases and J 5 bases; bases outside gene matches: 7. The CDR3 has 14 amino acids. This chain's CDR3 is CASSSPSGSHEQYF. For the CDR3, the DNA is TGTGCCAGCAGTTCCCCCAGCGGGAGCCACGAGCAGTACTTC.

V and J are TRBV7-2 and TRBJ2-1; 7 positions match TRBD2. The V gene's germline CDR1 is SGHTA and CDR2 FQGNSA. With 5 bases clipped from V and 5 bases from J, the junction kept 9 bases outside the gene matches. This CDR3 spans 15 amino acids. CDR3 nucleotides: TGTGCCAGCAGCCCACGACTAGCCGGGAACAATGAGCAGTTCTTC. Amino acids: CASSPRLAGNNEQFF.

The chain employs TRBV6-5 and TRBJ2-7; D possibly uses TRBD1 or TRBD2 (5 bases each). The CDR3 is 13 residues long. Germline assignment: CDR1 MNHEY and CDR2 SVGAGI. V was trimmed by 8 bases and J by 0 bases, leaving 11 bases between them. The CDR3 is CASWRTNSYEQYF. As DNA, the CDR3 is TGTGCCAGCTGGAGGACAAACTCCTACGAGCAGTACTTC.

The rearrangement joins TRBV2 to TRBJ2-7; tentative D call: TRBD2 (6 bases). Germline CDR1 SNHLY, CDR2 FYNNEI. There are 11 residues in the CDR3. Trimming left V 6 bases short and J 7 bases short, with 10 bases between. CDR3 bases: TGTGCCAGCAGCGTGGCGGGAGAGCAGTACTTC. It specifies CASSVAGEQYF. Drawing the rest from reference TRBV2 and TRBJ2-7, the complete variable domain is EPEVTQTPSHQVTQMGQEVILRCVPISNHLYFYWYRQILGQKVEFLVSFYNNEISEKSEIFDDQFSVERPDGSNFTLKIRSTKLEDSAMYFCASSVAGEQYFGPGTRLTVT.

This chain connects TRBV30 to TRBJ1-5; TRBD1 matches at 7 bases. In germline, CDR1 is GTSNPN, CDR2 SVGIG (reference sequence). The CDR3 has 13 residues. Unmatched junction bases numbered 8, after V lost 5 bases and J lost 7 bases. The CDR3 here is CAWRQGVDQPQHF. In nucleotides, the CDR3 is TGTGCCTGGCGACAGGGAGTCGACCAGCCCCAGCATTTT.

The CDR3 spells CASSQGYWAFF. In nucleotides, the CDR3 is TGTGCCAGCAGCCAAGGGTATTGGGCTTTCTTT. The chain employs TRBV3-1 and TRBJ1-1, with unresolved D. Trimming left V 1 base short and J 11 bases short, with 8 bases between. Germline loops: CDR1 LGHDT, CDR2 YNNKEL (reference sequence). The CDR3 length is 11 residues.

The chain links TRBV7-9 to TRBJ2-2, with D perhaps matching TRBD1 or TRBD2 (7 bases each). This CDR3 has 15 amino acids. Trimming left V 5 bases short and J 4 bases short, with 14 bases between. Germline loops: CDR1 SEHNR, CDR2 FQNEAQ (reference sequence). CDR3 coding DNA: TGTGCCAGCAGCCAAAGCGGGACAGTCACCGGGGAGCTGTTTTTT. It encodes CASSQSGTVTGELFF. Full variable domain (outside the CDR3, taken from reference TRBV7-9 and TRBJ2-2): DTGVSQNPRHKITKRGQNVTFRCDPISEHNRLYWYRQTLGQGPEFLTYFQNEAQLEKSRLLSDRFSAERPKGSFSTLEIQRTEQGDSAMYLCASSQSGTVTGELFFGEGSRLTVL.

The DNA of the CDR3 is TGTGCCAGTAGTATGGGTCAAAAGGGAAGCAATCAGCCCCAGCATTTT. This encodes CASSMGQKGSNQPQHF. The V call is TRBV19, the J call TRBJ1-5, with no clear D. V was clipped by 3 bases and J by 1 base, with 13 bases between them. Germline V gene lookup returns CDR1 LNHDA and CDR2 SQIVND (reference sequence). The CDR3 is 16 amino acids.

This chain uses TRBV11-2 with TRBJ2-2; no firm D call. This CDR3 is built from 15 residues. The germline V gene has CDR1 SGHAT and CDR2 FQNNGV. V lost 4 bases and J lost 1, with 10 bases in between. The CDR3 is CASSSQRLNTGELFF. CDR3 nucleotides: TGTGCCAGCAGCTCTCAAAGACTGAACACCGGGGAGCTGTTTTTT.

This clonotype has at least ten counts. This chain connects TRBV7-9 to TRBJ2-5, with D maybe TRBD2 (6 bases). CDR1 and CDR2 (germline): SEHNR, FQNEAQ (reference sequence). V was shortened by 1 base and J by 2 bases, with 8 bases between the two germline ends. This CDR3 spans 14 amino acids. DNA of the CDR3: TGTGCCAGCAGCTTAGGCGGGATACAAGAGACCCAGTACTTC. It specifies CASSLGGIQETQYF.

This clonotype has just a few counts. This rearrangement joins TRBV9 to TRBJ2-7; D gene uncertain. There are 14 residues in the CDR3. CDR1 and CDR2 (germline): SGDLS, YYNGEE. The V end lost 1 base, the J end lost 2 bases, and 10 bases lay between the germline ends. The CDR3 loop reads CASSVTSHTYEQYF. The CDR3 coding sequence is TGTGCCAGCAGCGTAACTTCCCACACCTACGAGCAGTACTTC.